This entry is about one TCR beta chain. What it binds is not known. Produced via immunoSEQ multiplex PCR; TCRdb's table is partial and in-frame only. The sample has around 42,000 clones, about 87% seen once. The data stem from a study of T cells in narcolepsy. Study-wide context: Patients with NT1 or NT2 and healthy control donors were enrolled. Findings of the study overall: HCRT-specific and TRIB2-specific autoreactive clonotypes appeared among same-patient CSF and blood CD4+ clonotypes. Autoreactive clonotypes reportedly recurred in blood of same and different patients, not controls. No autoreactive T cell clone sequences appeared in some memory CD4+ repertoires.

The V end was cut by 0 bases, the J end by 11 bases, with 14 bases between. CDR1 is LGHNA, CDR2 YSLEER, per germline. The CDR3 totals 14 residues. The V call is TRBV4-3, the J call TRBJ2-1; no firm D call. The clonotype comes from a human donor with narcolepsy. The sample was CD45RA- memory CD4+ T cells from PBMCs. The CDR3 loop is CASSQEPTRTQQFF. The DNA of the CDR3 is TGCGCCAGCAGCCAAGAGCCGACCCGAACCCAGCAGTTCTTC.